The entry below gives a single T cell receptor beta chain sequence along with its context. This sample is part of a study of OX40 agonist ivuxolimab in advanced cancers. From germline, CDR1 is KGHSH and CDR2 LQKENI. The CDR3 loop spans 13 amino acids. Deletions cut 5 bases from V and 4 bases from J, with 11 bases between. Sequencing was performed with immunoSEQ multiplex PCR; in TCRdb, only in-frame clones are kept and a portion is missing. The sample includes 98,000 or so clones, approximately 80% of them seen just once. The clonotype was recovered from an adult with an advanced solid tumor such as melanoma, head and neck, liver or kidney cancer. This chain links TRBV18 with TRBJ2-5; weak D call: TRBD1 (6 bases). The sample here was CD4+ or CD8+ T cells sorted from blood, taken in a trial of the OX40 agonist ivuxolimab. Here the CDR3 DNA reads TGTGCCAGCTCAGCAGGGGTCGGAGAGACCCAGTACTTC. As protein: CASSAGVGETQYF.